One and the same sample provided the 10 T cell receptor beta chains below, sequenced in a study of T cells expressing NK-cell markers. For each CDR3 protein, TCRdb gives one entry from its re-call of the 5' RACE reads, without DNA. Its clone listing holds 300,000 to 450,000 distinct CDR3 sequences. The sequenced material came from blood T cells: a sorted CD56 or NKG2C T cell subset, CD4+ or CD8+ T cells, or bulk PBMC T cells (not recorded which). The receptor source for this set is a man aged 18 to 69 in good health.

The rearrangement joins TRBV20-1 to TRBJ1-2; with no DNA, the TCRdb D assignment of TRBD1 cannot be verified. This CDR3 region has 13 residues. In germline, CDR1 is DFQATT, CDR2 SNEGSKA (reference sequence). This CDR3 reads CSATDRVGYGYTF.

This rearrangement joins TRBV7-8 to TRBJ1-6; TCRdb's D call, TRBD1, is unchecked because there is no DNA. CDR1 and CDR2 (germline): SGHVS, FQNEAQ. CDR3 length equals 15 residues. CDR3 sequence: CASSNGGVSNSPLHF. The full variable domain, with the rest looked up from reference TRBV7-8 and TRBJ1-6, is GAGVSQSPRYKVAKRGQDVALRCDPISGHVSLFWYQQALGQGPEFLTYFQNEAQLDKSGLPSDRFFAERPEGSVSTLKIQRTQQEDSAVYLCASSNGGVSNSPLHFGNGTRLTVT.

CDR3 sequence reads: CASSLSLDANWGAPQETQYF. The chain combines TRBV5-1 with TRBJ2-5; the TCRdb D gene call, TRBD1, has no DNA to confirm it. The CDR3 runs to 20 residues. Germline CDR1 is SGHRS and CDR2 is YFSETQ.

The gene calls are TRBV24-1 and TRBJ1-4; as DNA is missing, the TRBD1 call by TCRdb cannot be tested. In germline, CDR1 is KGHDR, CDR2 SFDVKD. This CDR3 has 15 amino acids. The CDR3: CATSDRQGTTEKLFF.

The rearrangement links TRBV7-9 to TRBJ1-3. Looked up from germline, CDR1 is SEHNR and CDR2 is FQNEAQ (reference sequence). This CDR3 comprises 13 residues. This chain's CDR3 is CASREGSGNTIYF.

This chain links TRBV7-2 with TRBJ2-2; the TCRdb D gene call, TRBD2, has no DNA to confirm it. CDR3 length: 16 residues. Germline CDR1 is SGHTA and CDR2 is FQGNSA. This CDR3 reads CASSPRGADNTGELFF.

The chain uses TRBV19 and TRBJ2-4; the TRBD1 assignment by TCRdb is unverifiable without DNA. In germline, CDR1 is LNHDA, CDR2 SQIVND (reference sequence). CDR3 length: 15 residues. The CDR3 reads CASTRPGRAKNIQYF.

V is TRBV12-3 or TRBV12-4 and J is TRBJ2-3. CDR3 size: 13 residues. CDR3 sequence reads: CASSTIRADTQYF.

The gene calls are TRBV12-3 or TRBV12-4 and TRBJ2-7. The CDR3 totals 12 residues. The CDR3 sequence is CASKQDGNEQYF.

V gene TRBV10-3 combines with J gene TRBJ2-5; TCRdb lists TRBD1, though no DNA is available to test this call. CDR3 size: 15 residues. Germline CDR1 and CDR2: ENHRY and SYGVKD. The CDR3 is CAISVRAYGQETQYF.